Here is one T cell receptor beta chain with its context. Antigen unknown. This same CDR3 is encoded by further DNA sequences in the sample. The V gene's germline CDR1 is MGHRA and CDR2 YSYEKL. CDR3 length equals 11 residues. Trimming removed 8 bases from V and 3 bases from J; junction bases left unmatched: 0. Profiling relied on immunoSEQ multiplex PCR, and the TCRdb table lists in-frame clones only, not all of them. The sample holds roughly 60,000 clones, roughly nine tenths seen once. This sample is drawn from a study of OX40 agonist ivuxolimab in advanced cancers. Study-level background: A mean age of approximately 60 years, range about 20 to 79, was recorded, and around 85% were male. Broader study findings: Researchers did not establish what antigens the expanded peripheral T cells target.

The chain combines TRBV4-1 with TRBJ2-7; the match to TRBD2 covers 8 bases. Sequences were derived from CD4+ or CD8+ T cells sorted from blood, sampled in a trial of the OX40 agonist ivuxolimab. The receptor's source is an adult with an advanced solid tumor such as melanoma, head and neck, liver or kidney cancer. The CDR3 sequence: CASAGGYEQYF. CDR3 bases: TGCGCCAGCGCGGGGGGCTACGAGCAGTACTTC.